One and the same sample provided the 20 T cell receptor beta chains below, sequenced in a study of vaccination effects on CD4 cells after COVID-19. Measured with immunoSEQ multiplex PCR; TCRdb has only the in-frame clones, and not every one. The profile shows 30,000 to 35,000 clones, roughly four fifths of them singletons. Prior to sequencing, the ViraFEST assay stimulated PBMC with viral peptide pools, which expanded the antigen-specific CD4+ T cells. Culturing for 9 to 10 days preceded CD4+ T cell isolation. Participants each got two BNT162b2 or mRNA-1273 vaccine doses. Their specific antigens are unknown. This sample comprised CD4+ T cells from PBMCs cultured with HCoV-NL63 spike peptides, obtained after COVID-19 vaccination. All receptors come from a human donor who received a COVID-19 vaccine. Some clones in this sample may be carry-over from other donors' samples.

This clone is a singleton in its sample. The chain couples TRBV7-2 to TRBJ1-5, with no clear D. Trimming removed 4 bases from V and 0 bases from J, with 7 bases in between. The CDR3 consists of 14 residues. Per germline, CDR1 SGHTA and CDR2 FQGNSA. The CDR3 region has the DNA TGTGCCAGCAGCTCGGGATATAGCAATCAGCCCCAGCATTTT. Protein product: CASSSGYSNQPQHF.

This chain links TRBV4-1 with TRBJ1-2; tentative D call: TRBD1 (5 bases). The CDR3 runs 14 residues. The germline V and J ends were trimmed by 1 base and 7 bases, with 13 bases remaining between them. Germline values: CDR1 MGHRA, CDR2 YSYEKL. CDR3 nucleotides: TGCGCCAGCAGCCAAGGGGACGGAGTGGGTGGCTACACCTTC. This sequence encodes CASSQGDGVGGYTF.

In this sample, this clone turned up once. J is TRBJ2-2 and V is TRBV9; 8 bases are a match to TRBD2. The CDR3 covers 15 residues. The V segment lost 5 bases and the J segment 5 bases; nucleotides outside the gene matches: 8. Germline V gene lookup returns CDR1 SGDLS and CDR2 YYNGEE. The CDR3 spells CASRVSGGPTGELFF. The CDR3 DNA is TGTGCCAGCAGAGTCAGCGGGGGACCTACCGGGGAGCTGTTTTTT. Complete variable domain (other parts from reference TRBV9 and TRBJ2-2): DSGVTQTPKHLITATGQRVTLRCSPRSGDLSVYWYQQSLDQGLQFLIQYYNGEERAKGNILERFSAQQFPDLHSELNLSSLELGDSALYFCASRVSGGPTGELFFGEGSRLTVL.

This clone occurred a few times. The rearrangement links TRBV5-1 to TRBJ1-3, with no clear D. Germline-derived CDR1 and CDR2 are SGHRS and YFSETQ. Trimming removed 0 bases from V and 1 base from J, with 11 bases in between. The CDR3 has 16 amino acids. In DNA form, the CDR3 reads TGCGCCAGCAGCTTGGACGGCCAGAGGTCTGGAAACACCATATATTTT. The encoded protein is CASSLDGQRSGNTIYF.

Only a few counts were recorded for this clone. This chain uses TRBV28 with TRBJ1-3; 9 bases are a match to TRBD1. The CDR3 length is 15 residues. V gave up 2 bases and J gave up 4 bases; unmatched junction bases: 3. Germline values: CDR1 MDHEN, CDR2 SYDVKM. CDR3: CASSLMGTGGNTIYF. The CDR3 DNA follows: TGTGCCAGCAGTTTAATGGGGACAGGGGGAAACACCATATATTTT. Looking up the rest from reference TRBV28 and TRBJ1-3 gives the full variable domain: DVKVTQSSRYLVKRTGEKVFLECVQDMDHENMFWYRQDPGLGLRLIYFSYDVKMKEKGDIPEGYSVSREKKERFSLILESASTNQTSMYLCASSLMGTGGNTIYFGEGSWLTVV.

The CDR3 here is CASSVLGAGTGELFF. CDR3 in DNA: TGTGCCAGCAGCGTACTTGGGGCTGGCACCGGGGAGCTGTTTTTT. V gene TRBV9 combines with J gene TRBJ2-2, with D perhaps TRBD1 (5 bases). This CDR3 region has 15 residues. V lost 1 base and J 4 bases, leaving 11 bases between the germline ends. Germline CDR1 and CDR2: SGDLS and YYNGEE.

This clone is judged medium-sized. V and J are TRBV5-5 and TRBJ1-6; no clear D gene. Germline CDR1 reads SGHKS; CDR2 reads YYEKEE (reference sequence). The CDR3 runs to 14 residues. V lost 4 bases, J lost 7 bases, and 12 bases lay in between. The CDR3 reads CASSDERNNSPLHF. The CDR3 nucleotides read TGTGCCAGCAGCGACGAACGGAACAATTCACCCCTCCACTTT.

The chain uses TRBV5-1 and TRBJ2-2; tentative D call: TRBD1 (6 bases). V was trimmed by 6 bases and J by 7 bases, leaving 13 bases between them. The germline V gene has CDR1 SGHRS and CDR2 YFSETQ. This CDR3 is 13 amino acids long. For the CDR3, the DNA is TGCGCCAGCAAGGCAGGGGCACTCGGGGAGCTGTTTTTT. Amino acids: CASKAGALGELFF.

The chain links TRBV7-2 to TRBJ2-4; 8 positions match TRBD1. Unmatched junction bases numbered 5, after V lost 3 bases and J lost 1 base. Germline CDR1 and CDR2: SGHTA and FQGNSA. There are 16 residues in the CDR3. DNA of the CDR3: TGTGCCAGCAGCTTTGGTTACAGGGGGGCCAAAAACATTCAGTACTTC. It encodes CASSFGYRGAKNIQYF. The variable domain in full, with the rest retrieved from reference TRBV7-2 and TRBJ2-4, is GAGVSQSPSNKVTEKGKDVELRCDPISGHTALYWYRQSLGQGLEFLIYFQGNSAPDKSGLPSDRFSAERTGGSVSTLTIQRTQQEDSAVYLCASSFGYRGAKNIQYFGAGTRLSVL.

This clone was counted a single time. The J gene is TRBJ1-2, the V gene TRBV19, with a weak D call TRBD1 (5 bases). Per germline, CDR1 LNHDA and CDR2 SQIVND (reference sequence). V lost 5 bases and J lost 4, with 17 bases in between. CDR3 size: 15 residues. CDR3 sequence: CASSPSGWGSYGYTF. The CDR3 DNA reads as TGTGCCAGTAGTCCATCCGGGTGGGGCAGCTATGGCTACACCTTC.

This chain links TRBV10-2 with TRBJ1-2, with 11 bases lining up with TRBD1. V was pared by 8 bases and J by 2 bases, with 7 bases of the junction left unmatched. Germline lookup yields CDR1 WSHSY and CDR2 SAAADI. CDR3 length equals 15 residues. This chain's CDR3 is CASLKGDRGNYGYTF. For the CDR3, the DNA is TGCGCCAGCTTAAAGGGGGACAGGGGGAACTATGGCTACACCTTC.

The chain employs TRBV19 and TRBJ1-3; D ambiguous. The CDR3 has 15 amino acids. From germline, CDR1 is LNHDA and CDR2 SQIVND (reference sequence). Trimming cost V 6 bases and J 2 bases, with 14 bases left between them. The CDR3 loop is CASSPTAGTGNTIYF. In DNA, the CDR3 is TGTGCCAGTAGCCCAACGGCCGGGACTGGAAACACCATATATTTT. Based on the CDR3 plus reference TRBV19 and TRBJ1-3, the full variable domain is DGGITQSPKYLFRKEGQNVTLSCEQNLNHDAMYWYRQDPGQGLRLIYYSQIVNDFQKGDIAEGYSVSREKKESFPLTVTSAQKNPTAFYLCASSPTAGTGNTIYFGEGSWLTVV.

This chain connects TRBV28 to TRBJ2-3; D might be TRBD2 (5 bases). Germline-derived CDR1 and CDR2 are MDHEN and SYDVKM. This CDR3 contains 12 residues. V gave up 8 bases and J gave up 1 base, with 7 bases separating them. CDR3 protein: CASRGGTDTQYF. CDR3 DNA: TGTGCCAGCCGGGGTGGCACAGATACGCAGTATTTT. The whole variable domain, filled in from reference TRBV28 and TRBJ2-3, reads DVKVTQSSRYLVKRTGEKVFLECVQDMDHENMFWYRQDPGLGLRLIYFSYDVKMKEKGDIPEGYSVSREKKERFSLILESASTNQTSMYLCASRGGTDTQYFGPGTRLTVL.

The gene calls are TRBV19 and TRBJ1-1; D is unclear. Germline assignment: CDR1 LNHDA and CDR2 SQIVND (reference sequence). The CDR3 runs to 12 residues. The V and J ends lost 7 bases and 2 bases respectively, with 8 bases between them. CDR3 sequence reads: CASIQENTEAFF. The CDR3 nucleotides read TGTGCCAGTATTCAGGAAAACACTGAAGCTTTCTTT.

The chain employs TRBV5-1 and TRBJ1-1, with D possibly being TRBD1 (6 bases). V lost 0 bases and J 2 bases, leaving 11 bases between the germline ends. The CDR3 spans 15 residues. Germline V gene sequence: CDR1 SGHRS, CDR2 YFSETQ. The CDR3 here is CASSLAAGVNTEAFF. In nucleotides, the CDR3 is TGCGCCAGCAGCTTGGCGGCAGGGGTTAACACTGAAGCTTTCTTT.

The chain links TRBV4-1 to TRBJ2-5, with TRBD2 matching over 16 bases. V lost 4 bases to trimming and J lost 5 bases; unmatched junction nucleotides: 7. Germline V gives CDR1 MGHRA, CDR2 YSYEKL. This CDR3 is built from 17 residues. Here the CDR3 DNA reads TGCGCCAGCAGCCGATTGCCGGGACTAGCGGGGGGGGAGACCCAGTACTTC. This gives the protein CASSRLPGLAGGETQYF.

The rearrangement uses TRBV28 and TRBJ1-6; D remains unclear. The CDR3 sequence is 13 residues long. Germline V gene lookup returns CDR1 MDHEN and CDR2 SYDVKM. Trimming cost V 2 bases and J 9 bases, with 8 bases left between them. This chain's CDR3 is CASSLPTISPLHF. CDR3 bases: TGTGCCAGCAGTTTACCCACGATTTCACCCCTCCACTTT.

The chain links TRBV9 to TRBJ2-5; D is unclear. V dropped 4 bases and J dropped 4 bases, with 17 bases sitting between them. CDR1 is SGDLS and CDR2 is YYNGEE in the germline V gene. The CDR3 has 15 residues. The CDR3 DNA is TGTGCCAGCAGCCGACGACAAGGGAATCGAGAGACCCAGTACTTC. Amino acids: CASSRRQGNRETQYF.

V gene TRBV19 combines with J gene TRBJ1-2; D call uncertain. The V end was cut by 6 bases, the J end by 13 bases, with 15 bases between. Germline V CDR1 and CDR2: LNHDA, SQIVND (reference sequence). The CDR3 is 11 amino acids. CDR3 nucleotides: TGTGCCAGTAGCGGGCGCATTTCCTTCACCTTC. It translates to CASSGRISFTF. The variable domain in full, with the rest retrieved from reference TRBV19 and TRBJ1-2, is DGGITQSPKYLFRKEGQNVTLSCEQNLNHDAMYWYRQDPGQGLRLIYYSQIVNDFQKGDIAEGYSVSREKKESFPLTVTSAQKNPTAFYLCASSGRISFTFGSGTRLTVV.

This chain joins TRBV7-9 and TRBJ1-1; weak D call: TRBD1 (6 bases). CDR1 is SEHNR and CDR2 is FQNEAQ in the germline V gene (reference sequence). V lost 5 bases, J lost 10 bases, and 14 bases lay in between. The length of the CDR3 is 12 residues. As DNA, the CDR3 is TGTGCCAGCAGCGAAACAGGGTTCGCAGCTTTCTTT. It translates to CASSETGFAAFF.